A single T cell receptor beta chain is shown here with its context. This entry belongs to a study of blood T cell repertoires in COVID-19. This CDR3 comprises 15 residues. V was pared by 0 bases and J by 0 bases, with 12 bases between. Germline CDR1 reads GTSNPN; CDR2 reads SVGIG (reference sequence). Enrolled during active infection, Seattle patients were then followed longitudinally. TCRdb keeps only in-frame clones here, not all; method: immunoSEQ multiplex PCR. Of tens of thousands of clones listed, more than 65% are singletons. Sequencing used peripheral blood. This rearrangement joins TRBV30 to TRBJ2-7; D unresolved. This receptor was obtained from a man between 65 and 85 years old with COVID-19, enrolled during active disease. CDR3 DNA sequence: TGTGCCTGGAGTGTACGCGAGAGAACCTCCTACGAGCAGTACTTC. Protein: CAWSVRERTSYEQYF.